The 6 T cell receptor beta chains reported below all come from one sample, sequenced in a study of response to subunit inactivated influenza vaccine. TCRdb recomputed calls from the RT-PCR reads with MiXCR, one row per CDR3 protein. Of about 700,000 distinct CDR3 sequences listed, approximately 13% are singletons. This specimen consisted of PBMCs from blood, obtained approximately 15 days before vaccination. These receptor sequences come from a middle-aged man who received an inactivated influenza vaccine.

This chain links TRBV5-5 with TRBJ2-1; maybe TRBD1 (6 bases). V lost 0 bases, J lost 9 bases, and 19 bases lay in between. Germline assignment: CDR1 SGHKS and CDR2 YYEKEE (reference sequence). There are 16 residues in the CDR3. Here the CDR3 DNA reads TGTGCCAGCAGCTTGGGTTGGGACATCACAAGTGGTGAGCAGTTCTTC. Amino acids: CASSLGWDITSGEQFF.

This clonotype was seen at least ten times. The gene calls are TRBV29-1 and TRBJ2-4; TRBD1 is a possible D gene (5 bases). In germline, CDR1 is SQVTM, CDR2 ANQGSEA. The CDR3 is 17 residues long. V shed 4 bases and J shed 10 bases, with 29 bases lying between them. DNA of the CDR3: TGCAGCGTTGCGGCAGGGTCGCGGCGCGGCAGGAAATGGATTCAGTACTTC. Protein product: CSVAAGSRRGRKWIQYF.

This clonotype was seen more than once but under ten times. The CDR3 is CSARALAGGGTQYF. The CDR3 DNA follows: TGCAGTGCTAGAGCTCTAGCGGGGGGTGGAACGCAGTATTTT. The rearrangement links TRBV20-1 to TRBJ2-3; TRBD2 aligns across 11 bases. CDR1 is DFQATT, CDR2 SNEGSKA, per germline (reference sequence). With V trimmed by 1 base and J by 9 bases, 6 bases remained unmatched. CDR3 size: 14 residues.

This clonotype was observed a few times. The chain combines TRBV9 with TRBJ2-5; the D is unclear. Trimming left V 9 bases short and J 5 bases short, with 11 bases between. The CDR3 sequence is 11 residues long. Germline V gene lookup returns CDR1 SGDLS and CDR2 YYNGEE. The CDR3 bases are TGTGCCACCCACCCCACGGAGACCCAGTACTTC. The encoded protein is CATHPTETQYF.

V is TRBV20-1 and J is TRBJ2-4, with D perhaps matching TRBD1 (6 bases). The CDR3 has 15 amino acids. Germline V lookup: CDR1 DFQATT, CDR2 SNEGSKA (reference sequence). Trimming took 5 bases from V and 1 from J, leaving 15 bases between them. The CDR3 region is CSAGGAGEAKNIQYF. CDR3 bases: TGCAGTGCTGGGGGAGCAGGGGAGGCCAAAAACATTCAGTACTTC.

The chain is built from TRBV15 and TRBJ2-1; D is undetermined. V lost 1 base, J lost 4 bases, and 8 bases lay in between. The CDR3 runs to 14 residues. Per germline, CDR1 LNHNV and CDR2 YYDKDF (reference sequence). The CDR3 sequence: CATSRVNAYNEQFF. Here the CDR3 DNA reads TGTGCCACCAGCAGAGTTAACGCTTACAATGAGCAGTTCTTC.